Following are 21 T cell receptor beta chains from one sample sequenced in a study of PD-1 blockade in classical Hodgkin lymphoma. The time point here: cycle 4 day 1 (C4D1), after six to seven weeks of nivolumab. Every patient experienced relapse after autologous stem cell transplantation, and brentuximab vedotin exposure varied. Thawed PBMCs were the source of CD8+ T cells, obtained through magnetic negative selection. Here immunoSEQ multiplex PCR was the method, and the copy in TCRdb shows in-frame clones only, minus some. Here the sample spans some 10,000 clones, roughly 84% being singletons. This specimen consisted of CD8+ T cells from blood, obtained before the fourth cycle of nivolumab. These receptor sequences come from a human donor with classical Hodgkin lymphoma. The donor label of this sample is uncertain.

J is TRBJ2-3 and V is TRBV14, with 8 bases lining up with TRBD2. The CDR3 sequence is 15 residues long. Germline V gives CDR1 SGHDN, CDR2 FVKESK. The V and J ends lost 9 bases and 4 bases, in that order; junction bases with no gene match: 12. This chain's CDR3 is CASGTGTREADTQYF. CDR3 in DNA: TGTGCCAGTGGGACCGGGACTAGAGAGGCAGATACGCAGTATTTT.

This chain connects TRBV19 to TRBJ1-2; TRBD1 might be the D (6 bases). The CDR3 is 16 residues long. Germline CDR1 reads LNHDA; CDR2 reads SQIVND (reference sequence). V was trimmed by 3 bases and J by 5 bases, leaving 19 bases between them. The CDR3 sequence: CASSIGAGRGGYGYTF. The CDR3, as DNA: TGTGCCAGTAGTATCGGGGCAGGCCGAGGGGGTTATGGCTACACCTTC.

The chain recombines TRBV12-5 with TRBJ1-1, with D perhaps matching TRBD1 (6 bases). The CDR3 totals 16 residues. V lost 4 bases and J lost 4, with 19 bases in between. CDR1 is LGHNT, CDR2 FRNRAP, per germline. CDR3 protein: CASGSDPTGRGTEAFF. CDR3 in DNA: TGTGCTAGTGGTTCCGACCCTACAGGGAGAGGCACTGAAGCTTTCTTT.

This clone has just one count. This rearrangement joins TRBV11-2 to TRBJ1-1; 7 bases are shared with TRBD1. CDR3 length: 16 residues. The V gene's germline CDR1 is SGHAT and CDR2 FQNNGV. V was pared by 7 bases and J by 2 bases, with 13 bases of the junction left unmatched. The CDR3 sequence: CASTLGPKGANTEAFF. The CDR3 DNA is TGTGCCAGCACCCTAGGCCCTAAGGGGGCCAACACTGAAGCTTTCTTT.

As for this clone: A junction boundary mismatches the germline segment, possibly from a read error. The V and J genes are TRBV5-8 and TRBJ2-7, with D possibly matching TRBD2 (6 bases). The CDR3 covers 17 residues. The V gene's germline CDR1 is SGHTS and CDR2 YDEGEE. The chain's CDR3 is CASSQAAGTLTSYEQYF. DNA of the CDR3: TGCGCCAGCAGCCAAGCGGCGGGGACTTTAACATCGTACGAGCAGTACTTC.

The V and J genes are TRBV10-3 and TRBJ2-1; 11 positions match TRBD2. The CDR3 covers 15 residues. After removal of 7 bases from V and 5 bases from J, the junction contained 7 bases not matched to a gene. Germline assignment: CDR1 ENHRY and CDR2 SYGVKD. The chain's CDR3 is CAITPGTSGDNEQFF. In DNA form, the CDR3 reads TGTGCCATCACCCCCGGGACTAGCGGAGACAATGAGCAGTTCTTC.

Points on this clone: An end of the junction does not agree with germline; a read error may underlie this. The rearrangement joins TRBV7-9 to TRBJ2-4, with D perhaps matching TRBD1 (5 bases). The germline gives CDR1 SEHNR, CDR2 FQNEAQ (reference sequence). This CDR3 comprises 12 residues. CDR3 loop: CASSPAWEGVLF. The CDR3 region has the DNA TGTGCCAGCAGCCCGGCGTGGGAAGGGGTGCTCTTC.

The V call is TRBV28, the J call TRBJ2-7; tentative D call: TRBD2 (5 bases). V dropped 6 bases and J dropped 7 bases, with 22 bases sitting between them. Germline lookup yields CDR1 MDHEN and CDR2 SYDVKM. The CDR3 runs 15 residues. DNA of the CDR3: TGTGCCAGCAGCCGGACCCTGGACTTGGTCTGGGAGCAGTACTTC. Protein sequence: CASSRTLDLVWEQYF.

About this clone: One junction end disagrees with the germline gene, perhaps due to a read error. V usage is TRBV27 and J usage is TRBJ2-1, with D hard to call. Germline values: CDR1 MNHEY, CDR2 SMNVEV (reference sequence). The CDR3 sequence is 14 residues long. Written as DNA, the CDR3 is TGTGCCAGCAGTTTATTGGGCGGCTACGATGAGCAGTTCTTC. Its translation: CASSLLGGYDEQFF.

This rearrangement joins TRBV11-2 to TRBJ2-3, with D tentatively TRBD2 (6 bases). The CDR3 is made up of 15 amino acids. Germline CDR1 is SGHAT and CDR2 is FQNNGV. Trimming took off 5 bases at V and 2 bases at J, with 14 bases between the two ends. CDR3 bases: TGTGCCAGCAGCGTAACCGGGACTGTCACAGATACGCAGTATTTT. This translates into CASSVTGTVTDTQYF.

This chain's CDR3 is CASGRSARAFDYGYTF. The CDR3 DNA reads as TGTGCTAGTGGCCGGTCGGCGAGGGCCTTTGACTATGGCTACACCTTC. The V and J genes are TRBV12-5 and TRBJ1-2; D is uncertain. Germline loops: CDR1 LGHNT, CDR2 FRNRAP. V was trimmed by 6 bases and J by 3 bases, leaving 20 bases between them. This CDR3 has 16 amino acids.

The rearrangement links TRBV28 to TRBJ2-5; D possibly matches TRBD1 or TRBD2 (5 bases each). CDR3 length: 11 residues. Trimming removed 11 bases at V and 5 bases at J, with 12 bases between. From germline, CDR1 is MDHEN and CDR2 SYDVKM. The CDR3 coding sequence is TGTGCCGTTAGCGAGGGGGAGACCCAGTACTTC. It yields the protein CAVSEGETQYF.

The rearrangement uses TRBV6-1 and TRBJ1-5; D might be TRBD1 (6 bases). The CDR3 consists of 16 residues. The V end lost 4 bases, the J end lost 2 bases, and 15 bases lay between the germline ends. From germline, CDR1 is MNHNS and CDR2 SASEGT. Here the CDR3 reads CASSVSAGAGNQPQHF. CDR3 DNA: TGTGCCAGCAGTGTGTCGGCAGGGGCGGGCAATCAGCCCCAGCATTTT.

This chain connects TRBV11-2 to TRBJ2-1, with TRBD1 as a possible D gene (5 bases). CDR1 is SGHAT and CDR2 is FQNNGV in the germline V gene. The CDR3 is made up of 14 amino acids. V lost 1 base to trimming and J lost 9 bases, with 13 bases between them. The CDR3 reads CASSLVQGQPEQFF. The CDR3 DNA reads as TGTGCCAGCAGCTTAGTTCAGGGCCAACCTGAGCAGTTCTTC.

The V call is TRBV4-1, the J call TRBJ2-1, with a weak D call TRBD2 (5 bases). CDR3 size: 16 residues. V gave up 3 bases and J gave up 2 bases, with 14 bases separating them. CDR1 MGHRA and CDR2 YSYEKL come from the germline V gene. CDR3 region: CASSQGYSDAYNEQFF. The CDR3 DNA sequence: TGCGCCAGCAGCCAGGGTTATAGCGATGCCTACAATGAGCAGTTCTTC.

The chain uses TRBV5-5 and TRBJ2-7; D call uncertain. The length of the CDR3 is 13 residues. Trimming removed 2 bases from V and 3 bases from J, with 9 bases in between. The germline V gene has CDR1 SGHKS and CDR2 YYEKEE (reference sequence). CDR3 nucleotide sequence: TGTGCCAGCAGCTTAAATATCGGCTACGAGCAGTACTTC. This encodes CASSLNIGYEQYF.

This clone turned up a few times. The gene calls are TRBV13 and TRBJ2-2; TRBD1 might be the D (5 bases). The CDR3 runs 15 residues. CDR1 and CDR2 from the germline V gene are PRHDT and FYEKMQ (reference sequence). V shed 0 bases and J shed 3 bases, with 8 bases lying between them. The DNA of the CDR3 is TGTGCCAGCAGCTTAGGGACAGTCTACACCGGGGAGCTGTTTTTT. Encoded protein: CASSLGTVYTGELFF. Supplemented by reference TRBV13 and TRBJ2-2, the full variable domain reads AAGVIQSPRHLIKEKRETATLKCYPIPRHDTVYWYQQGPGQDPQFLISFYEKMQSDKGSIPDRFSAQQFSDYHSELNMSSLELGDSALYFCASSLGTVYTGELFFGEGSRLTVL.

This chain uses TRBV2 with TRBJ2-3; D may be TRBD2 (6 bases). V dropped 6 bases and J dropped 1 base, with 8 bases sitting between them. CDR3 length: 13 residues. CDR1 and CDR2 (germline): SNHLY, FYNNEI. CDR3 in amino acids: CASRWGGTDTQYF. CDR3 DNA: TGTGCCAGCAGGTGGGGGGGCACAGATACGCAGTATTTT.

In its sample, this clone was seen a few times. The CDR3 is CASTAGMVTDTQYF. The CDR3 nucleotides are TGTGCCAGCACCGCAGGGATGGTCACAGATACGCAGTATTTT. The J gene is TRBJ2-3, the V gene TRBV9, with D maybe TRBD1 (5 bases). Between the trimmed V and J ends, which lost 6 bases and 2 bases, there was a span of 13 bases. The CDR3 is 14 residues long. From germline, CDR1 is SGDLS and CDR2 YYNGEE. Drawing the rest from reference TRBV9 and TRBJ2-3, the complete variable domain is DSGVTQTPKHLITATGQRVTLRCSPRSGDLSVYWYQQSLDQGLQFLIQYYNGEERAKGNILERFSAQQFPDLHSELNLSSLELGDSALYFCASTAGMVTDTQYFGPGTRLTVL.

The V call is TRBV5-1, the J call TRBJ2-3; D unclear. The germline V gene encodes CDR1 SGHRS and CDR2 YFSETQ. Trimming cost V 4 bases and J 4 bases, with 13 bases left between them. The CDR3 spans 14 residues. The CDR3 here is CASSLFRAPDTQYF. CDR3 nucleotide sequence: TGCGCCAGCAGCCTCTTTCGCGCCCCAGATACGCAGTATTTT.

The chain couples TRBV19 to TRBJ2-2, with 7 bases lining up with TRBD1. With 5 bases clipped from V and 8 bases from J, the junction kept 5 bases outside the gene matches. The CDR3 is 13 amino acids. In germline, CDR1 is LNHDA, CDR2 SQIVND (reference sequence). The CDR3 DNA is TGTGCCAGTAGTGACCGACAGGGAGGGGAGCTGTTTTTT. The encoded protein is CASSDRQGGELFF.